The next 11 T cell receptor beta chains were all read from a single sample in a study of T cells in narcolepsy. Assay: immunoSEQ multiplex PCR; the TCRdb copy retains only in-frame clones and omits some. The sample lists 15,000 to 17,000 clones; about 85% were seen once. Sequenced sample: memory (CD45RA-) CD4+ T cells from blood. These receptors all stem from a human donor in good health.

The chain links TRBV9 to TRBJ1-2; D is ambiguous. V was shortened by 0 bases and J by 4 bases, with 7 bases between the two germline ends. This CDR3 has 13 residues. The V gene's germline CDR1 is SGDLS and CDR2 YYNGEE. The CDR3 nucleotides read TGTGCCAGCAGCGTAGGTCCGGGCTATGGCTACACCTTC. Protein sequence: CASSVGPGYGYTF.

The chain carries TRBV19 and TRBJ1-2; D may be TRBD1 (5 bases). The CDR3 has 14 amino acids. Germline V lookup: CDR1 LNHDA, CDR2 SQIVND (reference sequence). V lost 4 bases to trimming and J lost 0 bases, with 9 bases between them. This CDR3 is CASSTGLANYGYTF. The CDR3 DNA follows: TGTGCCAGTAGTACAGGGTTAGCTAACTATGGCTACACCTTC.

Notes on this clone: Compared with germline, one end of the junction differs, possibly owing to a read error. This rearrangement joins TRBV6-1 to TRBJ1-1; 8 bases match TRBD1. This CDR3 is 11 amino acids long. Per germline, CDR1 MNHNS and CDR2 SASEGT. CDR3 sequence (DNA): TGTGCCAGCAGCGATCGGGACAGGCCCTATTTT. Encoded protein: CASSDRDRPYF.

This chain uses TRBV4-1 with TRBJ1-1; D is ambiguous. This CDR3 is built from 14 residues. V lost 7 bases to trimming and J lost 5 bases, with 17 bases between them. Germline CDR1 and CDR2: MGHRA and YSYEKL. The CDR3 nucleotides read TGCGCCAGCATCCCAGGAGGGCGAGGGACTGAAGCTTTCTTT. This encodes CASIPGGRGTEAFF.

For the CDR3, the DNA is TGTGCCAGCAGCTTAAGGGACAGAGGGACCGGGGAGCTGTTTTTT. Protein product: CASSLRDRGTGELFF. V gene TRBV7-9 combines with J gene TRBJ2-2, with 7 bases lining up with TRBD1. V was pared by 2 bases and J by 5 bases, with 5 bases of the junction left unmatched. The CDR3 consists of 15 residues. CDR1 is SEHNR, CDR2 FQNEAQ, per germline (reference sequence).

The CDR3 sequence: CASSLTGTGFNQPQHF. The CDR3 nucleotides read TGTGCCAGCAGCTTAACCGGGACAGGGTTCAATCAGCCCCAGCATTTT. The rearrangement joins TRBV7-2 to TRBJ1-5; 9 bases are shared with TRBD1. CDR3 length: 16 amino acids. Germline lookup yields CDR1 SGHTA and CDR2 FQGNSA. J lost 3 bases, V lost 2 bases, and 5 bases had no gene match.

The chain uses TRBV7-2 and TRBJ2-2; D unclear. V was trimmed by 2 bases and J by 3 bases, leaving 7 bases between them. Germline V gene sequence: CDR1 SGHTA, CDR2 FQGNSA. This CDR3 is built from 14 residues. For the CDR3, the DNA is TGTGCCAGCAGCTTATTTTGGGACACCGGGGAGCTGTTTTTT. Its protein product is CASSLFWDTGELFF.

CDR3 DNA sequence: TGTGCCAGCAGTGGGCCCGACAGCCGTTATAGCAATCAGCCCCAGCATTTT. This translates into CASSGPDSRYSNQPQHF. This rearrangement joins TRBV25-1 to TRBJ1-5; tentatively, D is TRBD1 (5 bases). The germline V gene encodes CDR1 MGHDK and CDR2 SYGVNS. The CDR3 spans 17 residues. Trimming cost V 4 bases and J 0 bases, with 16 bases left between them.

The CDR3: CASSRGTANTEAFF. Written as DNA, the CDR3 is TGTGCCAGCAGCCGAGGGACAGCGAACACTGAAGCTTTCTTT. V gene TRBV6-1 combines with J gene TRBJ1-1; the match to TRBD1 covers 7 bases. The V and J ends lost 6 bases and 1 base, in that order; junction bases with no gene match: 5. The CDR3 covers 14 residues. The germline gives CDR1 MNHNS, CDR2 SASEGT.

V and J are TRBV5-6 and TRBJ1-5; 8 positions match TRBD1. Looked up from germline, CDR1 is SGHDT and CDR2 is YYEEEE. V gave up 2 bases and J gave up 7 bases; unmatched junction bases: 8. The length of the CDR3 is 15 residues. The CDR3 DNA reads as TGTGCCAGCAGCTTACAGGGGGACTATTCCCAGCCCCAGCATTTT. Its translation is CASSLQGDYSQPQHF.

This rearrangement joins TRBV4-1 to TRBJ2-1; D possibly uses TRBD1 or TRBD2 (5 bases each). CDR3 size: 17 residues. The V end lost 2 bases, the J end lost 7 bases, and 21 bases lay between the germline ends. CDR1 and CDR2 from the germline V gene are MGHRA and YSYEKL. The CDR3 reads CASSQQTTAGAGNEQFF. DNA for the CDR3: TGCGCCAGCAGCCAACAAACCACGGCCGGGGCCGGTAATGAGCAGTTCTTC.